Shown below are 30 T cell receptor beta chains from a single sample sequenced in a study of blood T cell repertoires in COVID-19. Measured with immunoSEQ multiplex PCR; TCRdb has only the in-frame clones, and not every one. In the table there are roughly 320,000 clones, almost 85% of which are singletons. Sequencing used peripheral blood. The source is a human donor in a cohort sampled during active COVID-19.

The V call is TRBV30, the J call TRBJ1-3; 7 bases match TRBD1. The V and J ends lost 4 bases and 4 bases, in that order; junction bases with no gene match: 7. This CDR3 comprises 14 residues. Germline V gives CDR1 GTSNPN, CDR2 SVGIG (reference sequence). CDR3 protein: CAWNRGNSGNTIYF. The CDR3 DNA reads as TGTGCCTGGAACAGGGGCAATTCGGGAAACACCATATATTTT.

The CDR3 spells CASSVGLAGRQETQYF. CDR3 sequence (DNA): TGTGCCAGCAGCGTAGGGCTAGCGGGGAGACAAGAGACCCAGTACTTC. The chain joins TRBV9 to TRBJ2-5; 9 bases are shared with TRBD2. Germline CDR1 is SGDLS and CDR2 is YYNGEE. V dropped 0 bases and J dropped 2; count of bases not matched to a gene: 5. This CDR3 has 16 amino acids.

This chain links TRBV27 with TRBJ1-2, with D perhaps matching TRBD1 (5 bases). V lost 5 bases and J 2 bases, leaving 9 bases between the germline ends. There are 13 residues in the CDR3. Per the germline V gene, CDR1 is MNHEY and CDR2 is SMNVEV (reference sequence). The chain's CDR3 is CASSRGFNYGYTF. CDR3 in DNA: TGTGCCAGCAGTAGGGGATTCAACTATGGCTACACCTTC.

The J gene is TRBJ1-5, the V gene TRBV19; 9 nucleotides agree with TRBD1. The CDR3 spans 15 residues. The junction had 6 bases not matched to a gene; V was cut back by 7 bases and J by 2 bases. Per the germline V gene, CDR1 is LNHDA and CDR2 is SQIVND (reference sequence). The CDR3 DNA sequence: TGTGCCAGTATTCGGGACAGGGAAGGCAATCAGCCCCAGCATTTT. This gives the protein CASIRDREGNQPQHF.

The CDR3 here is CASTPEVTDTQYF. Here the CDR3 DNA reads TGTGCCAGCACCCCGGAGGTGACAGATACGCAGTATTTT. The J gene is TRBJ2-3, the V gene TRBV2; D is perhaps TRBD2 (5 bases). Germline lookup yields CDR1 SNHLY and CDR2 FYNNEI. CDR3 length equals 13 residues. Deletions cut 7 bases from V and 3 bases from J, with 11 bases between.

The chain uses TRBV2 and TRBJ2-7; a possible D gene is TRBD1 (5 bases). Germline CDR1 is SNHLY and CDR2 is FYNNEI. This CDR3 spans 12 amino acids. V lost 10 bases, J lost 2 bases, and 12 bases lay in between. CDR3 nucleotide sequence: TGTGCCACCAGAAAGGGGACCTACGAGCAGTACTTC. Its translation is CATRKGTYEQYF.

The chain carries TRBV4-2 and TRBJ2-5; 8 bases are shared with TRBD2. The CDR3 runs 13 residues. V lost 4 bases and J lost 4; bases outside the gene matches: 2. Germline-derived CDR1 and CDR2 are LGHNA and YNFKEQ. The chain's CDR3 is CASSLSGGETQYF. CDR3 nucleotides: TGTGCCAGCAGCCTCAGCGGGGGAGAGACCCAGTACTTC.

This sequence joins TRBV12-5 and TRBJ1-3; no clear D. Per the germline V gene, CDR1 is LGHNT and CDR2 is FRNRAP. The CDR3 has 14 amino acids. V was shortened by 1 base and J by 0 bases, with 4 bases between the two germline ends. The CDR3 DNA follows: TGTGCTAGTGGTTTGGCCAACTCTGGAAACACCATATATTTT. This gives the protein CASGLANSGNTIYF.

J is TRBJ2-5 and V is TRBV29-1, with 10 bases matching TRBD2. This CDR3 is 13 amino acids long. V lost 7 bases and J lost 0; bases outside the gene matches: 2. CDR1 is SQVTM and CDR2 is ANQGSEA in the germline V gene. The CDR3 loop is CSGSGGNQETQYF. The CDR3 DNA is TGCAGCGGTAGCGGGGGGAACCAAGAGACCCAGTACTTC.

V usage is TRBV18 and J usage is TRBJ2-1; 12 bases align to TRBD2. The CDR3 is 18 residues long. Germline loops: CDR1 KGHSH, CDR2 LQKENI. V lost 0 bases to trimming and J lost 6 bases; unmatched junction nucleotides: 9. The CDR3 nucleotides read TGTGCCAGCTCACCACCGCCACTAGCGGGGGGCCATTTCAATGAGCAGTTCTTC. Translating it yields CASSPPPLAGGHFNEQFF.

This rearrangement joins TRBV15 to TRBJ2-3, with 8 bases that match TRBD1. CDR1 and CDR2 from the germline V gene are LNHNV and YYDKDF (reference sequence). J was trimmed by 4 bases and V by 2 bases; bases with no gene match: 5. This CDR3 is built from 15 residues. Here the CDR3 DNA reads TGTGCCACCAGCAGAACGGACAGGGTAGCAGATACGCAGTATTTT. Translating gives CATSRTDRVADTQYF.

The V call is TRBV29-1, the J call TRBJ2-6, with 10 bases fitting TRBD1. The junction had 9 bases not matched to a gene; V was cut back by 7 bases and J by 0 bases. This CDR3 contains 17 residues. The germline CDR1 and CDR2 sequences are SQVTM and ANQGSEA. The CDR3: CSASDRGSGSGANVLTF. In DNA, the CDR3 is TGCAGCGCCTCGGACAGGGGGTCGGGCTCTGGGGCCAACGTCCTGACTTTC. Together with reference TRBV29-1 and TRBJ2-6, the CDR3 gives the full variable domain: SAVISQKPSRDICQRGTSLTIQCQVDSQVTMMFWYRQQPGQSLTLIATANQGSEATYESGFVIDKFPISRPNLTFSTLTVSNMSPEDSSIYLCSASDRGSGSGANVLTFGAGSRLTVL.

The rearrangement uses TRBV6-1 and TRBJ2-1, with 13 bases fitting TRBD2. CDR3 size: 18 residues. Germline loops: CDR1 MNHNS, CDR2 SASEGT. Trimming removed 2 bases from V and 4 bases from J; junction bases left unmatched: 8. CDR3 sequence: CASSEILAGGPVYNEQFF. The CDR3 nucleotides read TGTGCCAGCAGTGAAATACTAGCGGGGGGGCCGGTTTACAATGAGCAGTTCTTC.

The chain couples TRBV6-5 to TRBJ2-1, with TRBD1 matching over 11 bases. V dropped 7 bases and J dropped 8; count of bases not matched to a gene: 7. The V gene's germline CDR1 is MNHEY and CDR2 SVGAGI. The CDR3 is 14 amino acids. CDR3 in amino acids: CASTPGQGAYEQFF. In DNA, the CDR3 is TGTGCCAGCACCCCAGGACAGGGGGCGTATGAGCAGTTCTTC.

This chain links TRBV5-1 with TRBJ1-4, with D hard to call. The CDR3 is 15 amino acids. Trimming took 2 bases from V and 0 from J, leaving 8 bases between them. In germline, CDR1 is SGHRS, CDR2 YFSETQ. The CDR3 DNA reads TGCGCCAGCAGCTTCAATAGTGCAACTAATGAAAAACTGTTTTTT. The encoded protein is CASSFNSATNEKLFF.

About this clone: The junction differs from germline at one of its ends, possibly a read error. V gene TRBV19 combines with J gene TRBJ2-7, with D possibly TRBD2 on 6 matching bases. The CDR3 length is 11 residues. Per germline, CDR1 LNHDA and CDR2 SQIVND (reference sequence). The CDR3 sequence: CASRGDSDIQF. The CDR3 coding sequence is TGTGCCAGTAGGGGGGACTCCGACATTCAGTTC.

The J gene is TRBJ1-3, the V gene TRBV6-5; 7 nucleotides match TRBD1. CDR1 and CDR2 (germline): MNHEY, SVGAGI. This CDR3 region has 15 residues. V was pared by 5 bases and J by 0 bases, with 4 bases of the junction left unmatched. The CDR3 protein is CASSLRGVSGNTIYF. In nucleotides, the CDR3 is TGTGCCAGCAGTCTCAGGGGGGTCTCTGGAAACACCATATATTTT.

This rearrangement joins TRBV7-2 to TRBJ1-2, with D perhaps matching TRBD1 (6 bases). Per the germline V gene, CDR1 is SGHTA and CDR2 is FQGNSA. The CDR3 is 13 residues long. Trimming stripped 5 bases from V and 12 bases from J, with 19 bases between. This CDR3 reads CASSSAGVQGHTF. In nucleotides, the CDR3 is TGTGCCAGCAGCAGTGCGGGGGTGCAGGGGCACACCTTC.

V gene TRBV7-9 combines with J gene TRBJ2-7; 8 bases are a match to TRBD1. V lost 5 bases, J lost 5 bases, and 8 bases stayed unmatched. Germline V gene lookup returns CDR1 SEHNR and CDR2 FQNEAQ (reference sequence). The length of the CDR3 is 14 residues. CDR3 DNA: TGTGCCAGCAGCACAAGGACAGGGACCGACGAGCAGTACTTC. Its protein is CASSTRTGTDEQYF.

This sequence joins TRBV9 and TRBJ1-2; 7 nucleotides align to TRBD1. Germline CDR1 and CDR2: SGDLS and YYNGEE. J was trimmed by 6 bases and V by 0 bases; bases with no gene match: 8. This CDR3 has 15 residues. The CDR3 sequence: CASSVEATGWNGYTF. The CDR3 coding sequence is TGTGCCAGCAGCGTAGAGGCGACAGGGTGGAATGGCTACACCTTC. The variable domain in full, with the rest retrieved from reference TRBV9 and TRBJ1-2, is DSGVTQTPKHLITATGQRVTLRCSPRSGDLSVYWYQQSLDQGLQFLIQYYNGEERAKGNILERFSAQQFPDLHSELNLSSLELGDSALYFCASSVEATGWNGYTFGSGTRLTVV.

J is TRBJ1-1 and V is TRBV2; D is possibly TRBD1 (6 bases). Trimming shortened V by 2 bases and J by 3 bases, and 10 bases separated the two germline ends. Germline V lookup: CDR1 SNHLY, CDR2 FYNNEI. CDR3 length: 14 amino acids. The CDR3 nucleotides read TGTGCCAGCAGTGAAAGCAGGGGAGACACTGAAGCTTTCTTT. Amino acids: CASSESRGDTEAFF.

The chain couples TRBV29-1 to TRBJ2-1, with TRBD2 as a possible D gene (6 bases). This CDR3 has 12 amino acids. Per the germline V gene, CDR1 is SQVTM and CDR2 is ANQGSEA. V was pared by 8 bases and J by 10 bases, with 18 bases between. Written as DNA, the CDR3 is TGCAGCCTCCTGGAGGGCGGTCTGGAGCAGTTCTTC. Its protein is CSLLEGGLEQFF.

The CDR3 loop reads CSAPLGYGYTF. Written as DNA, the CDR3 is TGCAGTGCCCCACTTGGCTATGGCTACACCTTC. This chain connects TRBV20-1 to TRBJ1-2, with D hard to call. The CDR3 extends over 11 amino acids. The V and J ends lost 6 bases and 4 bases respectively, with 9 bases between them. CDR1 is DFQATT and CDR2 is SNEGSKA in the germline V gene (reference sequence).

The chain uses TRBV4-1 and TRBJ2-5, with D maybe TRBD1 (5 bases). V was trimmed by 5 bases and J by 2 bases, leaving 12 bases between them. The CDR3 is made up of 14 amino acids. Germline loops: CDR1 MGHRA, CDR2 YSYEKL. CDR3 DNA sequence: TGCGCCAGCAGCGGGGCCTTATCACAAGAGACCCAGTACTTC. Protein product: CASSGALSQETQYF.

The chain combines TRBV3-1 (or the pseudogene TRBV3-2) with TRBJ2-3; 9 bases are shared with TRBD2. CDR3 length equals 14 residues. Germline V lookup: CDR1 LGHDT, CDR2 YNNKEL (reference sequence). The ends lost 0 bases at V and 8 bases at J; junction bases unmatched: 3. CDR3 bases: TGTGCCAGCAGCCAAGACCTAGCGGGGTCTACGCAGTATTTT. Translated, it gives CASSQDLAGSTQYF.

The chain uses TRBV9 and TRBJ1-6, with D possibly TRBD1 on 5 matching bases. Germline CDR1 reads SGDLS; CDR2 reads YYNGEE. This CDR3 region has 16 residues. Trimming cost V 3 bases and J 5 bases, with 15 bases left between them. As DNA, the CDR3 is TGTGCCAGCAGCGCCGGAAAGGGAGGGGATAATTCACCCCTCCACTTT. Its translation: CASSAGKGGDNSPLHF.

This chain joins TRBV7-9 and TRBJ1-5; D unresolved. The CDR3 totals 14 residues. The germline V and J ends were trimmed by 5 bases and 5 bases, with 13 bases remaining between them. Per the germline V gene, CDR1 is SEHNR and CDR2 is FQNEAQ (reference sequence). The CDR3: CASSGWESHQPQHF. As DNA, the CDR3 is TGTGCCAGCAGCGGGTGGGAGAGCCATCAGCCCCAGCATTTT. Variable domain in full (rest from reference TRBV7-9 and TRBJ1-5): DTGVSQNPRHKITKRGQNVTFRCDPISEHNRLYWYRQTLGQGPEFLTYFQNEAQLEKSRLLSDRFSAERPKGSFSTLEIQRTEQGDSAMYLCASSGWESHQPQHFGDGTRLSIL.

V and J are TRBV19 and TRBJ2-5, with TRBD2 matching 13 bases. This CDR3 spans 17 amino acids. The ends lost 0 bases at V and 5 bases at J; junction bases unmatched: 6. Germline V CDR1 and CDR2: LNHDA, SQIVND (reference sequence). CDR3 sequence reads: CASSIDPGLAGMETQYF. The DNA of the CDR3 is TGTGCCAGTAGTATAGACCCGGGACTAGCGGGGATGGAGACCCAGTACTTC.

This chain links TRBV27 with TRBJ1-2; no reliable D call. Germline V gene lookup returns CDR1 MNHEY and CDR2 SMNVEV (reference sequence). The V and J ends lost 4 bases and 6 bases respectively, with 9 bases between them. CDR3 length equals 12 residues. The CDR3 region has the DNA TGTGCCAGCAGTTCCAACTTTAATGGCTACACCTTC. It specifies CASSSNFNGYTF.

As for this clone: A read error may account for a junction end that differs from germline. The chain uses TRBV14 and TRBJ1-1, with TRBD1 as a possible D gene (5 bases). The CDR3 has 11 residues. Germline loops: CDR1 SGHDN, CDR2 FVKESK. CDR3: CASSQRGPLIF. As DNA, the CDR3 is TGTGCCAGCAGCCAAAGGGGCCCCTTGATCTTT.